This TCR beta chain was identified during a study of blood T cell repertoires in COVID-19. Study-level background: The origin of the acute and convalescent COVID-19 samples was the United States, Italy and Spain.

Per the authors' pipeline: Estimates of nucleated cell counts were drawn from the amplification of reference gene primers. The data were produced by immunoSEQ multiplex PCR, yet TCRdb's version contains in-frame clones alone and is incomplete. That table furnishes V, J and clone size, whereas the DNA furnished D and trimming. The table includes a few hundred thousand clones, around 84% detected once. Germline values: CDR1 MDHEN, CDR2 SYDVKM. The CDR3 has 15 residues. V lost 3 bases and J 9 bases, leaving 18 bases between the germline ends. For recovered donors of Cohort 3, there were two negative PCRs, clearance, or symptom resolution.

The receptor was derived from a woman younger than 35 who had recovered from COVID-19. The chain employs TRBV28 and TRBJ1-5, with D maybe TRBD1 (6 bases). What was sequenced was PBMCs or T cells enriched from blood (not recorded which). In DNA form, the CDR3 reads TGTGCCAGCAGTTTTAAAGGGGGGGCGATCAGGCCCCAGCATTTT. It specifies CASSFKGGAIRPQHF.